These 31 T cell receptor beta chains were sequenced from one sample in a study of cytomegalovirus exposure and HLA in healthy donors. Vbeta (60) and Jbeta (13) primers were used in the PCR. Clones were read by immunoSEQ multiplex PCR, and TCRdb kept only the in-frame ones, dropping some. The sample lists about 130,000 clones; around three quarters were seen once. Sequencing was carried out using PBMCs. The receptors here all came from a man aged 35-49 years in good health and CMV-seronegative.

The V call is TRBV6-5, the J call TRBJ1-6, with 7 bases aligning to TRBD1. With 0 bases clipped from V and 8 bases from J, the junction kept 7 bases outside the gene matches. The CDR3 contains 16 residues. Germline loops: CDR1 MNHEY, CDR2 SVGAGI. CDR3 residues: CASSYSRGQLDSPLHF. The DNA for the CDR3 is TGTGCCAGCAGTTACTCGAGGGGACAGTTAGATTCACCCCTCCACTTT.

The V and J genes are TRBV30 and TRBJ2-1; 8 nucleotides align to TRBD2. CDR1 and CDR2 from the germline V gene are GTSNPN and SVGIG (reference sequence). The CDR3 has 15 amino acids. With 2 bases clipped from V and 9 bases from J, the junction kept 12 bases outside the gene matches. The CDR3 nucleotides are TGTGCCTGGAGTCCACCCGGGACTAGTAGGGTTGAGCAGTTCTTC. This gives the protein CAWSPPGTSRVEQFF.

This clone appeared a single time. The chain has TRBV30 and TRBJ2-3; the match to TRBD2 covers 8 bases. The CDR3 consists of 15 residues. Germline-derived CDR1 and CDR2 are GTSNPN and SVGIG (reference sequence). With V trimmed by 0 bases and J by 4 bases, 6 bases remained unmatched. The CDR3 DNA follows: TGTGCCTGGAGTGTAGCGGGGGCTTGGTCAGATACGCAGTATTTT. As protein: CAWSVAGAWSDTQYF.

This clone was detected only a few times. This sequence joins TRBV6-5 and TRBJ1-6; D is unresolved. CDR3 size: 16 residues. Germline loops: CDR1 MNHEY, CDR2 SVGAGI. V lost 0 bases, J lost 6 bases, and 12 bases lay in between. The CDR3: CASSYSRHEANSPLHF. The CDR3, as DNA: TGTGCCAGCAGTTACTCGAGACATGAAGCTAATTCACCCCTCCACTTT.

This chain's CDR3 is CASSPKDTNTEAFF. The CDR3 region has the DNA TGTGCCAGCAGTCCGAAGGACACGAACACTGAAGCTTTCTTT. The J gene is TRBJ1-1, the V gene TRBV6-1, with a tentative D call TRBD1 (5 bases). Germline V gene sequence: CDR1 MNHNS, CDR2 SASEGT. This CDR3 is built from 14 residues. The V gene lost 5 bases and the J gene lost 1 base, with 11 bases spanning the gap.

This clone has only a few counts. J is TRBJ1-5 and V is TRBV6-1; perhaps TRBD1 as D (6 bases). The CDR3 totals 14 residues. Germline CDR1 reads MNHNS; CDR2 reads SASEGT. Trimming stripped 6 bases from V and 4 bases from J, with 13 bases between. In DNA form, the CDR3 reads TGTGCCAGCAGCCCACAGGGAGTTAATCAGCCCCAGCATTTT. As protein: CASSPQGVNQPQHF.

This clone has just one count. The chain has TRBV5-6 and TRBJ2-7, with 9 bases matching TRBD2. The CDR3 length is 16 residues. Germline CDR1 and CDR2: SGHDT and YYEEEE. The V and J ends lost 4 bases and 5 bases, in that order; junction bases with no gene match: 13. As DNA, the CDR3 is TGTGCCAGCAGCCTCTTCGAAGGACTAGCGAGAAACGAGCAGTACTTC. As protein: CASSLFEGLARNEQYF.

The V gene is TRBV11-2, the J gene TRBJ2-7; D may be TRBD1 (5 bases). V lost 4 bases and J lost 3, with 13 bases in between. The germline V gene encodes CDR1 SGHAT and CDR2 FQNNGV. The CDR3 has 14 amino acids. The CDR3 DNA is TGTGCCAGCAGCTCCCAAGACAGTTTCTACGAGCAGTACTTC. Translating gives CASSSQDSFYEQYF. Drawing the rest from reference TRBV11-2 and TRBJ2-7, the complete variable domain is EAGVAQSPRYKIIEKRQSVAFWCNPISGHATLYWYQQILGQGPKLLIQFQNNGVVDDSQLPKDRFSAERLKGVDSTLKIQPAKLEDSAVYLCASSSQDSFYEQYFGPGTRLTVT.

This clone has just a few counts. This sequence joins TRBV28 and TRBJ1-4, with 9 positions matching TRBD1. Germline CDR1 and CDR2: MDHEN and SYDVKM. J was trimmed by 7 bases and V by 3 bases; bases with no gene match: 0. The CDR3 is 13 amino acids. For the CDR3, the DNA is TGTGCCAGCAGTTTGACAGGGGGTGAAAAACTGTTTTTT. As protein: CASSLTGGEKLFF.

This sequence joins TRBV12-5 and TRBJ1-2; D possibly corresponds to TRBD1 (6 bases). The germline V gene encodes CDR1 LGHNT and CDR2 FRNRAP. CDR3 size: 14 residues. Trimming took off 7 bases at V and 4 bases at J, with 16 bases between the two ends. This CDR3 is CASAPSRGSYGYTF. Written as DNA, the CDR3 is TGTGCTAGTGCCCCGTCCAGGGGATCCTATGGCTACACCTTC.

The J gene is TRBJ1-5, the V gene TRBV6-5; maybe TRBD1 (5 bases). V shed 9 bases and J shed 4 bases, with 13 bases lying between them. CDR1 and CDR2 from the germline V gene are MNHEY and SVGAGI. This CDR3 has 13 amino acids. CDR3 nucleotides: TGTGCCAGTTGGGCCCGGGGGAATCAGCCCCAGCATTTT. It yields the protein CASWARGNQPQHF.

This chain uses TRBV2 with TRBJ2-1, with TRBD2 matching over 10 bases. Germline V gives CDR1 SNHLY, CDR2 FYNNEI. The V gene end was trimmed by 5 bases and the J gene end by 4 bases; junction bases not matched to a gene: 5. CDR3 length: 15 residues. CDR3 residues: CASSPPAGGYNEQFF. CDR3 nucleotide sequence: TGTGCCAGCAGTCCCCCAGCGGGAGGGTACAATGAGCAGTTCTTC.

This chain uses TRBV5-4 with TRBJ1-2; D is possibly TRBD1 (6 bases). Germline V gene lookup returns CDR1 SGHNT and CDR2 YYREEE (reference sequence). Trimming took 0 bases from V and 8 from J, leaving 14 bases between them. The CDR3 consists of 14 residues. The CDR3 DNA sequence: TGTGCCAGCAGCTTGGAGGGGGGGGAGTGGGGCTACACCTTC. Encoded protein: CASSLEGGEWGYTF.

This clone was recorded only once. The CDR3 nucleotides read TGTGCCAGCAGGTCAGCGGTTGAGCAGTTCTTC. Its translation: CASRSAVEQFF. This chain links TRBV6-5 with TRBJ2-1; possibly TRBD2 for D (5 bases). The germline V gene encodes CDR1 MNHEY and CDR2 SVGAGI. Trimming shortened V by 6 bases and J by 9 bases, and 9 bases separated the two germline ends. There are 11 residues in the CDR3.

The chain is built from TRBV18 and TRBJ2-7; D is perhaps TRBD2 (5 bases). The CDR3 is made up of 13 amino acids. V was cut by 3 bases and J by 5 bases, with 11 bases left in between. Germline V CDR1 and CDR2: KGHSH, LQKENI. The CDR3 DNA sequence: TGTGCCAGCTCACCCGGACTTCTAGACGAGCAGTACTTC. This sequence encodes CASSPGLLDEQYF.

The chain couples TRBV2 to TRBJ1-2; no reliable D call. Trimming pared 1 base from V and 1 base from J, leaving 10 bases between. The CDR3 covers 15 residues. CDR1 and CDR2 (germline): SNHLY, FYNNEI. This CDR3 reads CASSEGGGINYGYTF. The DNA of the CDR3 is TGTGCCAGCAGTGAAGGTGGAGGGATTAACTATGGCTACACCTTC.

CDR3 nucleotides: TGTGCCAGCAGCTATGGACAAACCTACGAGCAGTACTTC. It encodes CASSYGQTYEQYF. The rearrangement joins TRBV7-9 to TRBJ2-7; weak D call: TRBD1 (5 bases). The germline gives CDR1 SEHNR, CDR2 FQNEAQ (reference sequence). The CDR3 is 13 residues long. The V end was cut by 4 bases, the J end by 2 bases, with 9 bases between. The variable domain in full, completed from reference TRBV7-9 and TRBJ2-7, reads DTGVSQNPRHKITKRGQNVTFRCDPISEHNRLYWYRQTLGQGPEFLTYFQNEAQLEKSRLLSDRFSAERPKGSFSTLEIQRTEQGDSAMYLCASSYGQTYEQYFGPGTRLTVT.

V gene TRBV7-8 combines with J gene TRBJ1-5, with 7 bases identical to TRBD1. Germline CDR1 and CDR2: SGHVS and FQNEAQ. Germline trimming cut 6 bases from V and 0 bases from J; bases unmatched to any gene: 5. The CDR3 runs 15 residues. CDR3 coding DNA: TGTGCCAGCAGACTGACAGGGAATAGCAATCAGCCCCAGCATTTT. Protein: CASRLTGNSNQPQHF.

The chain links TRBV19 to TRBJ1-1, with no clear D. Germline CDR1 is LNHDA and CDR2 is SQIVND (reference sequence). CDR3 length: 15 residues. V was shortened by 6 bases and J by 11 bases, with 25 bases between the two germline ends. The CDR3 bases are TGTGCCAGTAGCGGGATGTCAGGCCCGGGCACTGGGGCTTTCTTT. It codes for CASSGMSGPGTGAFF.

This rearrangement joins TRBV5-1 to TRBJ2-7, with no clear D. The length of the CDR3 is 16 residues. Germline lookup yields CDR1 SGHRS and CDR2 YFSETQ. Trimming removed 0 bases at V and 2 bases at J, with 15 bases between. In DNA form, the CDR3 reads TGCGCCAGCAGCTTGGGGCTAGGTCTACTCACCTACGAGCAGTACTTC. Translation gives CASSLGLGLLTYEQYF.

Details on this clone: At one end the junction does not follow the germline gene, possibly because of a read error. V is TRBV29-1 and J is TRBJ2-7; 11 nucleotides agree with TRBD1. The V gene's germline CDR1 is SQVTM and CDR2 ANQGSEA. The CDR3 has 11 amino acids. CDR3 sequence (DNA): TGCAGCGTTGAGGCCCGTGGGACAGGGGGGTTC. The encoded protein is CSVEARGTGGF.

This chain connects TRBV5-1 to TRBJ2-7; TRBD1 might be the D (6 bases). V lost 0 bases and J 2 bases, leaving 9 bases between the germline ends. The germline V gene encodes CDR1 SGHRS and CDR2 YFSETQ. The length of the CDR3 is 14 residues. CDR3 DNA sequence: TGCGCCAGCAGCTTGGGCAGGGGTCCCTACGAGCAGTACTTC. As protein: CASSLGRGPYEQYF.

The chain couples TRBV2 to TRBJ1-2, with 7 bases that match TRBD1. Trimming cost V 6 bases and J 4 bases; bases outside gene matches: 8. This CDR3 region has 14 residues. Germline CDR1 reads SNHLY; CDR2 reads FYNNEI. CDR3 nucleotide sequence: TGTGCCAGCAGCCCATTGACAGGGACCTATGGCTACACCTTC. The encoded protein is CASSPLTGTYGYTF.

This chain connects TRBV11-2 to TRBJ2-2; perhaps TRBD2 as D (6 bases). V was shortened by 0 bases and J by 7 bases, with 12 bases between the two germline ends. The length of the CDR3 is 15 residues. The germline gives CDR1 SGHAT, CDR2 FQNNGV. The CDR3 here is CASSLEGRGRGELFF. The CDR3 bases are TGTGCCAGCAGCTTAGAGGGGCGGGGCCGCGGGGAGCTGTTTTTT.

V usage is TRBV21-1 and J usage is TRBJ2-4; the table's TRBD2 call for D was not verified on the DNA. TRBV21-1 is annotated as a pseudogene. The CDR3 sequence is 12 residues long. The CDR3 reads CASREHKNIQYF. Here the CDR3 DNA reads TGTGCCAGCAGGGAGCACAAAAACATTCAGTACTTC.

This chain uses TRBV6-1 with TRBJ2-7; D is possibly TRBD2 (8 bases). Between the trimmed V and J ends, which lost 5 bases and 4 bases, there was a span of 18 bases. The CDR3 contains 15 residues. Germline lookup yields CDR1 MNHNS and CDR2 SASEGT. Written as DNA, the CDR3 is TGTGCCAGCAGTCGACAGGGTCGGGGGGGATACGAGCAGTACTTC. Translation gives CASSRQGRGGYEQYF.

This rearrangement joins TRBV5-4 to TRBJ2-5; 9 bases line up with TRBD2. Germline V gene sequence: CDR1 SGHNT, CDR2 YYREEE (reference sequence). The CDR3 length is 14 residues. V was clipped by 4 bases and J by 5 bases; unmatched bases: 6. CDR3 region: CASSPGRGGETQYF. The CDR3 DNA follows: TGTGCCAGCAGCCCTGGGCGGGGGGGGGAGACCCAGTACTTC.

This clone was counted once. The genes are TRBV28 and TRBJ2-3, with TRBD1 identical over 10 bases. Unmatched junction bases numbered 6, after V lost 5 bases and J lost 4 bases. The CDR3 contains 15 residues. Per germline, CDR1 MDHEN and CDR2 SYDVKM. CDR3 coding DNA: TGTGCCAGCAGTGCCCCGGGACAGGGGTCAGATACGCAGTATTTT. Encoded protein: CASSAPGQGSDTQYF.

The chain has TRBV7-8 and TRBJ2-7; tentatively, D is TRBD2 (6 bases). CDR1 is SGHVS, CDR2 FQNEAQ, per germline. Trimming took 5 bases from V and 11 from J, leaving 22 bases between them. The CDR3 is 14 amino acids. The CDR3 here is CASSPPGVRSIEYF. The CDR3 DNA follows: TGTGCCAGCAGCCCCCCGGGGGTTCGTTCTATAGAGTACTTC. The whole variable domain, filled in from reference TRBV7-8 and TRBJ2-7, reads GAGVSQSPRYKVAKRGQDVALRCDPISGHVSLFWYQQALGQGPEFLTYFQNEAQLDKSGLPSDRFFAERPEGSVSTLKIQRTQQEDSAVYLCASSPPGVRSIEYFGPGTRLTVT.

The DNA for the CDR3 is TGTGCCAGCAGCTTAAGGGGGGGGAAGGCATACATTCAGTACTTC. It specifies CASSLRGGKAYIQYF. V usage is TRBV7-2 and J usage is TRBJ2-4; TRBD2 is a possible D gene (7 bases). V lost 2 bases and J 8 bases, leaving 16 bases between the germline ends. Germline V gives CDR1 SGHTA, CDR2 FQGNSA. The CDR3 is made up of 15 amino acids. Drawing the rest from reference TRBV7-2 and TRBJ2-4, the complete variable domain is GAGVSQSPSNKVTEKGKDVELRCDPISGHTALYWYRQSLGQGLEFLIYFQGNSAPDKSGLPSDRFSAERTGGSVSTLTIQRTQQEDSAVYLCASSLRGGKAYIQYFGAGTRLSVL.

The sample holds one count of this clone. DNA for the CDR3: TGTGCCAGCAGCCCCCGGACAGGGGACTCCTACGAGCAGTACTTC. This gives the protein CASSPRTGDSYEQYF. V gene TRBV7-9 combines with J gene TRBJ2-7; 9 nucleotides match TRBD1. The CDR3 has 15 amino acids. V shed 5 bases and J 0 bases; nucleotides not matched to a gene: 5. CDR1 is SEHNR, CDR2 FQNEAQ, per germline (reference sequence).